A single sample is the source of the 10 T cell receptor beta chains below, sequenced in a study of T cells in narcolepsy (dated by TCRdb to 2017 to 2018). The method behind the library was the immunoSEQ multiplex PCR assay. In TCRdb, the immuneACCESS table is reduced to in-frame sequences with V and J assigned. These tables do not hold every clone; where another copy was compared, an unresolved V gene accounts for under half, and the others remain unexplained. In this sample the table shows over 40,000 clones, around 88% of which occur a single time. The top ten hold roughly 1.2% of the sample. Material: CD45RA- memory CD4+ T cells from PBMCs. Taken with the paper, the label for cell subset or site translates to: memory T cells sorted ex vivo from peripheral blood. These receptors came from a human donor with narcolepsy.

The count of this clone is one. The chain employs TRBV7-9 and TRBJ1-5; D gene unclear. This CDR3 has 12 residues. Germline V lookup: CDR1 SEHNR, CDR2 FQNEAQ (reference sequence). V was clipped by 0 bases and J by 9 bases, with 6 bases between them. The CDR3 DNA reads as TGTGCCAGCAGCTTAGCAGGGCGGCCCCAGCATTTT. This translates into CASSLAGRPQHF.

The chain links TRBV7-8 to TRBJ2-7, with D possibly matching TRBD2 (6 bases). CDR1 and CDR2 from the germline V gene are SGHVS and FQNEAQ. V shed 2 bases and J shed 1 base, with 15 bases lying between them. This CDR3 is built from 16 residues. The CDR3 region is CASSLRVGGMSYEQYF. The CDR3 nucleotides read TGTGCCAGCAGCTTAAGGGTCGGCGGGATGTCCTACGAGCAGTACTTC.

This rearrangement joins TRBV7-2 to TRBJ2-2; 8 bases agree with TRBD1. The V and J ends lost 5 bases and 7 bases, in that order; junction bases with no gene match: 9. The CDR3 loop spans 15 amino acids. CDR1 is SGHTA, CDR2 FQGNSA, per germline. The CDR3 nucleotides are TGTGCCAGCAGCGCCCGACAGGGGTCCAGCGGGGAGCTGTTTTTT. It specifies CASSARQGSSGELFF.

The chain couples TRBV27 to TRBJ2-1, with 8 bases fitting TRBD2. The germline gives CDR1 MNHEY, CDR2 SMNVEV (reference sequence). The CDR3 runs to 17 residues. V lost 4 bases, J lost 0 bases, and 8 bases stayed unmatched. This CDR3 is CASSSLVAGGSYNEQFF. CDR3 nucleotide sequence: TGTGCCAGCAGTTCCCTCGTTGCGGGGGGCTCCTACAATGAGCAGTTCTTC.

The CDR3 bases are TGTGCCAGCAGCCAAGAAGGCAGGGGTGGGGGGACCCAGTACTTC. Translating gives CASSQEGRGGGTQYF. The rearrangement links TRBV4-2 to TRBJ2-5; D possibly corresponds to TRBD1 (6 bases). CDR3 length: 15 amino acids. V was clipped by 0 bases and J by 7 bases, with 15 bases between them. Germline V lookup: CDR1 LGHNA, CDR2 YNFKEQ.

V and J are TRBV5-1 and TRBJ2-7, with 8 bases that match TRBD1. From germline, CDR1 is SGHRS and CDR2 YFSETQ. This CDR3 spans 15 amino acids. The V and J ends lost 1 base and 2 bases, in that order; junction bases with no gene match: 5. The CDR3 nucleotides read TGCGCCAGCAGCTTGAAGGGGACAGGCGCCTACGAGCAGTACTTC. This encodes CASSLKGTGAYEQYF.

The chain links TRBV5-1 to TRBJ2-1; 11 positions agree with TRBD1. Germline CDR1 and CDR2: SGHRS and YFSETQ. Trimming took 4 bases from V and 7 from J; bases not matched to a gene: 7. The CDR3 contains 15 residues. Here the CDR3 DNA reads TGCGCCAGCAGCCCCGGACAGGGGGCGAAGAATGAGCAGTTCTTC. Encoded protein: CASSPGQGAKNEQFF.

The chain couples TRBV5-4 to TRBJ2-3; D unclear. Germline V gene data show CDR1 as SGHNT and CDR2 as YYREEE (reference sequence). This CDR3 has 14 residues. Trimming stripped 4 bases from V and 2 bases from J, with 11 bases between. The CDR3 sequence is CASSPRLTTDTQYF. DNA for the CDR3: TGTGCCAGCAGCCCGCGTCTTACCACAGATACGCAGTATTTT.

This CDR3 reads CASSPQTGSSGNTIYF. In DNA, the CDR3 is TGTGCCAGCTCACCTCAGACAGGGAGCTCTGGAAACACCATATATTTT. The V gene is TRBV18, the J gene TRBJ1-3, with 7 nucleotides matching TRBD1. The germline gives CDR1 KGHSH, CDR2 LQKENI. There are 16 residues in the CDR3. V dropped 3 bases and J dropped 0; count of bases not matched to a gene: 5.

The chain is built from TRBV4-1 and TRBJ2-5; D might be TRBD2 (7 bases). The end of the DNA is better explained by TRBJ2-7, so the J call may be wrong. CDR3 length: 17 residues. In germline, CDR1 is MGHRA, CDR2 YSYEKL. CDR3 protein: CASSQERGSGTPNEQYF. In nucleotides, the CDR3 is TGCGCCAGCAGCCAAGAAAGGGGGAGCGGGACCCCCAACGAGCAGTACTTC.